Each of the 17 T cell receptor beta chains below was sequenced from the same sample in a study of identical twins. TCRdb recomputed calls from the 5' RACE reads with MiXCR, one row per CDR3 protein. This sample has 500,000 to 600,000 distinct CDR3 sequences, with about 20% found just once. The data were also submitted as part of a second study, on T cells expressing NK-cell markers.

Sequenced input: CD4+ T cells sorted from blood. The receptors shown here come from a woman aged 18-30 years in good health.

In this sample, this clonotype turned up a few times. This chain uses TRBV14 with TRBJ1-1; D is possibly TRBD1 (6 bases). From germline, CDR1 is SGHDN and CDR2 FVKESK. V was shortened by 0 bases and J by 8 bases, with 10 bases between the two germline ends. The CDR3 runs 13 residues. For the CDR3, the DNA is TGTGCCAGCAGCCAAGATGGGGGCCGCGAAGCTTTCTTT. It yields the protein CASSQDGGREAFF.

The rearrangement uses TRBV29-1 and TRBJ1-1, with unresolved D. CDR1 and CDR2 from the germline V gene are SQVTM and ANQGSEA. The CDR3 contains 11 residues. Trimming cost V 5 bases and J 0 bases, with 4 bases left between them. The CDR3 region is CSVSVNTEAFF. CDR3 coding DNA: TGCAGCGTTTCGGTGAACACTGAAGCTTTCTTT.

The chain carries TRBV12-3 or TRBV12-4 and TRBJ2-2; 10 nucleotides align to TRBD2. This CDR3 is built from 17 residues. Germline trimming cut 5 bases from V and 1 base from J; bases unmatched to any gene: 7. CDR3 loop: CASSPKAGGWNTGELFF. CDR3 in DNA: TGTGCCAGCAGTCCCAAAGCGGGAGGGTGGAACACCGGGGAGCTGTTTTTT.

V and J are TRBV20-1 and TRBJ1-2; TRBD1 might be the D (5 bases). This CDR3 region has 13 residues. The ends were cut back, 1 base at V and 8 bases at J, with 14 bases in the middle. Germline CDR1 DFQATT, CDR2 SNEGSKA (reference sequence). Here the CDR3 DNA reads TGCAGTGCTAGAGTCCAGGGAGTAAAGGGCTACACCTTC. Its protein product is CSARVQGVKGYTF.

This clonotype has a handful of counts. This chain connects TRBV20-1 to TRBJ2-5; D is undetermined. The CDR3 runs 11 residues. The germline CDR1 and CDR2 sequences are DFQATT and SNEGSKA (reference sequence). The CDR3 nucleotides are TGCAGCTTAAGGGTTAAAGAGACCCAGTACTTC. Protein product: CSLRVKETQYF.

This clonotype has only a few counts. J is TRBJ1-5 and V is TRBV20-1; TRBD1 agrees at 8 bases. V trimming: 3 bases; J trimming: 7 bases; junction bases outside the gene matches: 11. The CDR3 runs to 15 residues. The germline V gene encodes CDR1 DFQATT and CDR2 SNEGSKA (reference sequence). CDR3 sequence (DNA): TGCAGTGCTAGGGGCAGGACAGGGTCGGGCCAGCCCCAGCATTTT. Protein: CSARGRTGSGQPQHF.

V is TRBV6-5 and J is TRBJ2-3; 9 nucleotides match TRBD2. CDR1 is MNHEY, CDR2 SVGAGI, per germline. V lost 2 bases, J lost 3 bases, and 6 bases stayed unmatched. The CDR3 is made up of 16 amino acids. CDR3 DNA sequence: TGTGCCAGCAGTTACGGGGGACTAGCATTGACAGATACGCAGTATTTT. It yields the protein CASSYGGLALTDTQYF.

The J gene is TRBJ2-5, the V gene TRBV28, with 8 bases lining up with TRBD2. This CDR3 has 18 residues. J gave up 6 bases and V 0 bases, and 15 bases lay outside the gene matches. Germline V gene lookup returns CDR1 MDHEN and CDR2 SYDVKM. This CDR3 reads CASSLWAPVSGSSQTQYF. CDR3 coding DNA: TGTGCCAGCAGTTTATGGGCACCCGTGAGCGGGAGCTCACAGACCCAGTACTTC.

This clonotype was observed many times. This sequence joins TRBV5-1 and TRBJ2-1; D not resolved. This CDR3 contains 14 residues. Germline V gives CDR1 SGHRS, CDR2 YFSETQ. Trimming took 4 bases from V and 3 from J, leaving 11 bases between them. The CDR3 DNA reads TGCGCCAGCAGCACCGGAGACCTCTACAATGAGCAGTTCTTC. Encoded protein: CASSTGDLYNEQFF.

This clonotype was seen many times. The rearrangement links TRBV9 to TRBJ2-3; D is possibly TRBD2 (6 bases). The ends were cut back, 2 bases at V and 0 bases at J, with 10 bases in the middle. There are 15 residues in the CDR3. Germline CDR1 is SGDLS and CDR2 is YYNGEE. The CDR3 DNA is TGTGCCAGCAGCGTTAGCGGTACTAGCACAGATACGCAGTATTTT. Its translation: CASSVSGTSTDTQYF.

V is TRBV12-3 or TRBV12-4 and J is TRBJ2-5, with TRBD2 matching over 7 bases. J gave up 7 bases and V 8 bases, and 7 bases lay outside the gene matches. The CDR3 consists of 12 residues. In nucleotides, the CDR3 is TGTGCCAGCCGGGAGGATTTCGCGACCCAGTACTTC. Translated, it gives CASREDFATQYF.

This clonotype has only a few counts. V gene TRBV6-1 combines with J gene TRBJ1-1; D gene unclear. This CDR3 spans 13 amino acids. Looked up from germline, CDR1 is MNHNS and CDR2 is SASEGT. V lost 2 bases to trimming and J lost 1 base, with 5 bases between them. Written as DNA, the CDR3 is TGTGCCAGCAGTGAACTGAAGAACACTGAAGCTTTCTTT. This translates into CASSELKNTEAFF.

The chain combines TRBV10-3 with TRBJ2-2; possibly TRBD2 for D (6 bases). This CDR3 is built from 14 residues. The V end lost 10 bases, the J end lost 1 base, and 13 bases lay between the germline ends. Germline-derived CDR1 and CDR2 are ENHRY and SYGVKD. The CDR3 sequence is CATAGPVNTGELFF. For the CDR3, the DNA is TGTGCCACCGCGGGACCGGTGAACACCGGGGAGCTGTTTTTT.

This rearrangement joins TRBV5-6 to TRBJ1-2; no clear D. The CDR3 has 14 residues. Looked up from germline, CDR1 is SGHDT and CDR2 is YYEEEE. V was clipped by 0 bases and J by 2 bases, with 8 bases between them. The CDR3 is CASSLADQNYGYTF. The DNA of the CDR3 is TGTGCCAGCAGCTTGGCGGATCAGAACTATGGCTACACCTTC.

This chain joins TRBV7-2 and TRBJ2-7; a possible D gene is TRBD2 (5 bases). CDR1 and CDR2 (germline): SGHTA, FQGNSA. The CDR3 extends over 15 amino acids. Trimming stripped 5 bases from V and 0 bases from J, with 14 bases between. CDR3 DNA: TGTGCCAGCAGCGCAACTAGGAAGTTCTCCTACGAGCAGTACTTC. It encodes CASSATRKFSYEQYF.

This clonotype has only a few counts. V and J are TRBV24-1 and TRBJ2-6; 10 bases match TRBD1. The CDR3 covers 15 residues. V was clipped by 12 bases and J by 4 bases; unmatched bases: 8. Looked up from germline, CDR1 is KGHDR and CDR2 is SFDVKD. In DNA form, the CDR3 reads TGTGCCGCGGACAGGGGGTACTCCGGGGCCAACGTCCTGACTTTC. Translation: CAADRGYSGANVLTF.

The chain carries TRBV20-1 and TRBJ1-1; maybe TRBD1 (5 bases). V was clipped by 5 bases and J by 11 bases, with 18 bases between them. The CDR3 runs to 12 residues. CDR1 is DFQATT, CDR2 SNEGSKA, per germline (reference sequence). In DNA, the CDR3 is TGCAGTGCTGCAATGCCGGGGCGCCGGGCTTTCTTT. It specifies CSAAMPGRRAFF.